These 29 T cell receptor beta chains were all obtained from the same sample, sequenced in a study of blood T cell repertoires in COVID-19. Assay: immunoSEQ multiplex PCR; the TCRdb copy retains only in-frame clones and omits some. There are tens of thousands of clones in the sample; 70% to 90% occur only once, and roughly 9.7% lies in the top ten. Sequencing was done on a sample of peripheral blood. These receptors came from a man aged 55-75 years with COVID-19, enrolled during active disease.

In DNA form, the CDR3 reads TGTGCCAGCTCTCCCGGGAGTGTGGCCGACTATGGCTACACCTTC. It is translated as CASSPGSVADYGYTF. The chain employs TRBV18 and TRBJ1-2; D not resolved. The ends were cut back, 6 bases at V and 3 bases at J, with 17 bases in the middle. CDR1 is KGHSH and CDR2 is LQKENI in the germline V gene. The CDR3 has 15 amino acids.

The rearrangement uses TRBV5-4 and TRBJ1-6; 10 positions agree with TRBD1. The germline gives CDR1 SGHNT, CDR2 YYREEE (reference sequence). The V segment lost 4 bases and the J segment 7 bases; nucleotides outside the gene matches: 5. This CDR3 region has 15 residues. The CDR3, as DNA: TGTGCCAGCAGCCCGACAGGGGGCGGGAATTCACCCCTCCACTTT. As protein: CASSPTGGGNSPLHF.

The chain combines TRBV30 with TRBJ1-2; D is perhaps TRBD1 (5 bases). Germline V lookup: CDR1 GTSNPN, CDR2 SVGIG (reference sequence). The CDR3 runs to 15 residues. V shed 0 bases and J shed 4 bases, with 15 bases lying between them. The CDR3 DNA follows: TGTGCCTGGAGTGTAATGGCAGGGTTTAGCTATGGCTACACCTTC. Protein sequence: CAWSVMAGFSYGYTF. Together with reference TRBV30 and TRBJ1-2, the CDR3 gives the full variable domain: SQTIHQWPATLVQPVGSPLSLECTVEGTSNPNLYWYRQAAGRGLQLLFYSVGIGQISSEVPQNLSASRPQDRQFILSSKKLLLSDSGFYLCAWSVMAGFSYGYTFGSGTRLTVV.

The V and J genes are TRBV18 and TRBJ1-1; D perhaps matches TRBD1 (6 bases). Trimming cost V 1 base and J 0 bases, with 12 bases left between them. Germline loops: CDR1 KGHSH, CDR2 LQKENI. This CDR3 comprises 16 residues. The DNA of the CDR3 is TGTGCCAGCTCACCACAAACCGGGACACTGAACACTGAAGCTTTCTTT. Translation gives CASSPQTGTLNTEAFF.

V gene TRBV25-1 combines with J gene TRBJ2-7; D gene uncertain. With 5 bases removed from V and 4 bases from J, the gap between germline ends came to 6 bases. Germline V gene data show CDR1 as MGHDK and CDR2 as SYGVNS. The CDR3 runs 11 residues. As DNA, the CDR3 is TGTGCCAGCAGTAAATCTTACGAGCAGTACTTC. Encoded protein: CASSKSYEQYF.

The chain combines TRBV24-1 with TRBJ2-3; no firm D call. Trimming shortened V by 0 bases and J by 4 bases, and 19 bases separated the two germline ends. The CDR3 loop spans 18 amino acids. Germline V gene lookup returns CDR1 KGHDR and CDR2 SFDVKD. This CDR3 is CATSDLTKDPAASDTQYF. CDR3 coding DNA: TGTGCCACCAGTGATTTGACCAAGGATCCAGCAGCGTCAGATACGCAGTATTTT.

The sample holds one count of this clone. CDR3 bases: TGTGCCAGCAGTCCGCGACTAGCGGGATACAATGAGCAGTTCTTC. Its translation: CASSPRLAGYNEQFF. The rearrangement joins TRBV27 to TRBJ2-1, with 11 positions matching TRBD2. V lost 5 bases to trimming and J lost 4 bases; unmatched junction nucleotides: 4. The CDR3 extends over 15 amino acids. Germline V gene lookup returns CDR1 MNHEY and CDR2 SMNVEV (reference sequence).

The V call is TRBV10-3, the J call TRBJ2-7; possible D gene TRBD2, 6 bases. This CDR3 region has 14 residues. Trimming shortened V by 6 bases and J by 4 bases, and 16 bases separated the two germline ends. CDR1 and CDR2 (germline): ENHRY, SYGVKD. CDR3 coding DNA: TGTGCCATCAGAGACCGGGACTTCTCATACGAGCAGTACTTC. The encoded protein is CAIRDRDFSYEQYF.

This sequence joins TRBV11-1 and TRBJ2-1, with D tentatively TRBD2 (5 bases). This CDR3 is 15 amino acids long. With 2 bases removed from V and 0 bases from J, the gap between germline ends came to 8 bases. Germline lookup yields CDR1 SGHAT and CDR2 FQDESV (reference sequence). The DNA of the CDR3 is TGTGCCAGCAGCTTACGGAGGAGCTCCTACAATGAGCAGTTCTTC. It yields the protein CASSLRRSSYNEQFF.

This clone was recorded once. This chain connects TRBV2 to TRBJ1-2; 7 bases fit TRBD1. The junction had 15 bases not matched to a gene; V was cut back by 5 bases and J by 0 bases. The CDR3 covers 18 residues. The germline V gene has CDR1 SNHLY and CDR2 FYNNEI. CDR3 coding DNA: TGTGCCAGCAGTACTTCAGACGACAGGGAGACAGCTAACTATGGCTACACCTTC. Protein sequence: CASSTSDDRETANYGYTF. Variable domain in full (rest from reference TRBV2 and TRBJ1-2): EPEVTQTPSHQVTQMGQEVILRCVPISNHLYFYWYRQILGQKVEFLVSFYNNEISEKSEIFDDQFSVERPDGSNFTLKIRSTKLEDSAMYFCASSTSDDRETANYGYTFGSGTRLTVV.

This chain uses TRBV3-1 (or the pseudogene TRBV3-2) with TRBJ1-3, with D unresolved. The CDR3 contains 15 residues. V was cut by 4 bases and J by 4 bases, with 14 bases left in between. Germline loops: CDR1 LGHDT, CDR2 YNNKEL (reference sequence). The CDR3 sequence: CASSPVLGAGNTIYF. For the CDR3, the DNA is TGTGCCAGCAGCCCAGTTCTGGGAGCCGGAAACACCATATATTTT.

The chain combines TRBV5-1 with TRBJ1-2; D might be TRBD1 (6 bases). Per germline, CDR1 SGHRS and CDR2 YFSETQ. Trimming removed 0 bases at V and 2 bases at J, with 8 bases between. The CDR3 has 14 amino acids. The CDR3 here is CASSLEGENYGYTF. The DNA of the CDR3 is TGCGCCAGCAGCTTGGAGGGGGAGAACTATGGCTACACCTTC.

The chain employs TRBV12-5 and TRBJ2-1, with 10 bases lining up with TRBD1. Per the germline V gene, CDR1 is LGHNT and CDR2 is FRNRAP. V dropped 5 bases and J dropped 7; count of bases not matched to a gene: 5. The CDR3 length is 14 residues. CDR3 in DNA: TGTGCTAGTGGTAGGACAGGGGGAGTGAATGAGCAGTTCTTC. As protein: CASGRTGGVNEQFF.

The V and J genes are TRBV10-3 and TRBJ1-1; maybe TRBD1 (6 bases). Germline V gene sequence: CDR1 ENHRY, CDR2 SYGVKD. V was cut by 6 bases and J by 1 base, with 15 bases left in between. The CDR3 runs to 15 residues. CDR3 sequence: CAIRTGTYGNTEAFF. CDR3 nucleotides: TGTGCCATCAGGACAGGCACGTACGGGAACACTGAAGCTTTCTTT.

The chain uses TRBV7-2 and TRBJ1-2; tentative D call: TRBD1 (6 bases). CDR3 length equals 14 residues. Germline CDR1 SGHTA, CDR2 FQGNSA. The ends were cut back, 1 base at V and 6 bases at J, with 12 bases in the middle. As DNA, the CDR3 is TGTGCCAGCAGCTTAGGAACGGACAGTCATGGCTACACCTTC. Translating it yields CASSLGTDSHGYTF. Combining the CDR3 with reference TRBV7-2 and TRBJ1-2 gives the whole variable domain GAGVSQSPSNKVTEKGKDVELRCDPISGHTALYWYRQSLGQGLEFLIYFQGNSAPDKSGLPSDRFSAERTGGSVSTLTIQRTQQEDSAVYLCASSLGTDSHGYTFGSGTRLTVV.

The chain carries TRBV28 and TRBJ2-3; 8 nucleotides align to TRBD1. Germline V gene sequence: CDR1 MDHEN, CDR2 SYDVKM. V lost 5 bases, J lost 2 bases, and 9 bases stayed unmatched. CDR3 length: 16 amino acids. CDR3 DNA: TGTGCCAGCAGTCGGACAGGGCAAATCGCCACAGATACGCAGTATTTT. It specifies CASSRTGQIATDTQYF.

The chain carries TRBV28 and TRBJ1-5; TRBD1 matches at 8 bases. Trimming took 4 bases from V and 1 from J; bases not matched to a gene: 3. Germline V gene data show CDR1 as MDHEN and CDR2 as SYDVKM. This CDR3 spans 15 amino acids. In DNA, the CDR3 is TGTGCCAGCAGTTGGACAGGGCTGAGCAATCAGCCCCAGCATTTT. It codes for CASSWTGLSNQPQHF.

The rearrangement uses TRBV6-5 and TRBJ2-5; D uncertain. Per germline, CDR1 MNHEY and CDR2 SVGAGI. The germline V and J ends were trimmed by 0 bases and 0 bases, with 11 bases remaining between them. CDR3 size: 16 residues. The CDR3 DNA is TGTGCCAGCAGTTACTCTGCTCCAGCGTACCAAGAGACCCAGTACTTC. This translates into CASSYSAPAYQETQYF.

The chain carries TRBV7-3 and TRBJ2-3, with 8 bases that match TRBD2. CDR1 is SGHTA and CDR2 is FQGTGA in the germline V gene. V lost 1 base and J lost 1; bases outside the gene matches: 4. This CDR3 has 16 amino acids. CDR3 residues: CASSLNSGGGTDTQYF. CDR3 coding DNA: TGTGCCAGCAGCTTAAACAGCGGGGGCGGCACAGATACGCAGTATTTT.

This CDR3 is CASSLGDSVNTEAFF. Here the CDR3 DNA reads TGCGCCAGCAGCTTGGGGGACAGTGTGAACACTGAAGCTTTCTTT. The chain links TRBV5-1 to TRBJ1-1; TRBD1 matches 7 bases. J lost 0 bases, V lost 0 bases, and 2 bases had no gene match. Per germline, CDR1 SGHRS and CDR2 YFSETQ. This CDR3 is 15 amino acids long.

The rearrangement joins TRBV5-1 to TRBJ1-2; D gene unclear. In germline, CDR1 is SGHRS, CDR2 YFSETQ. The CDR3 runs to 15 residues. Trimming removed 4 bases from V and 3 bases from J, with 16 bases in between. In DNA form, the CDR3 reads TGCGCCAGCAGCGTTGGATCAGGTGCCGACTATGGCTACACCTTC. Protein product: CASSVGSGADYGYTF.

The chain is built from TRBV6-6 and TRBJ2-6; the match to TRBD1 covers 7 bases. Trimming at V came to 0 bases and at J to 1 base, leaving 0 bases not matched to a gene. Germline CDR1 and CDR2: MNHNY and SVGAGI (reference sequence). The CDR3 consists of 16 residues. In nucleotides, the CDR3 is TGTGCCAGCAGTTACTCGACAGGGTCTGGGGCCAACGTCCTGACTTTC. Encoded protein: CASSYSTGSGANVLTF.

This clone was recorded once. The chain is built from TRBV28 and TRBJ1-4; perhaps TRBD1 as D (6 bases). Trimming left V 7 bases short and J 8 bases short, with 17 bases between. Germline assignment: CDR1 MDHEN and CDR2 SYDVKM. The CDR3 length is 14 residues. The CDR3 DNA reads TGTGCCAGCAATTCAGGGGAGTACCTAGAAAAACTGTTTTTT. It specifies CASNSGEYLEKLFF.

V is TRBV30 and J is TRBJ1-4, with D maybe TRBD1 (5 bases). The CDR3 consists of 17 residues. Germline V gene sequence: CDR1 GTSNPN, CDR2 SVGIG (reference sequence). Trimming cost V 0 bases and J 9 bases, with 23 bases left between them. CDR3 nucleotide sequence: TGTGCCTGGAGTGTACTTGGACAACAAAGCATCGGAAAAAAACTGTTTTTT. Protein product: CAWSVLGQQSIGKKLFF.

A few counts support this clone. The J gene is TRBJ1-2, the V gene TRBV6-5; D call uncertain. Trimming shortened V by 1 base and J by 4 bases, and 10 bases separated the two germline ends. Germline V gene sequence: CDR1 MNHEY, CDR2 SVGAGI. This CDR3 is built from 14 residues. CDR3: CASSYLLTGYGYTF. The CDR3 DNA reads TGTGCCAGCAGTTACTTGTTAACCGGCTATGGCTACACCTTC.

This clone was recorded a few times. CDR3 loop: CASGGGQGENTIYF. The DNA for the CDR3 is TGTGCCAGCGGGGGGGGACAGGGGGAAAACACCATATATTTT. V usage is TRBV6-6 and J usage is TRBJ1-3, with 11 bases fitting TRBD1. CDR1 MNHNY and CDR2 SVGAGI come from the germline V gene (reference sequence). The CDR3 length is 14 residues. Trimming removed 8 bases from V and 6 bases from J; junction bases left unmatched: 6.

The chain combines TRBV6-6 with TRBJ1-2, with TRBD1 matching over 9 bases. The V gene's germline CDR1 is MNHNY and CDR2 SVGAGI (reference sequence). The trim removed 4 bases at V and 7 bases at J, leaving 10 bases unmatched. This CDR3 region has 15 residues. CDR3 region: CASSSNRGPLSGYTF. DNA for the CDR3: TGTGCCAGCAGTTCAAACAGGGGGCCGCTGTCTGGCTACACCTTC.

This sequence joins TRBV7-3 and TRBJ2-1, with D possibly matching TRBD2 (6 bases). The CDR3 has 15 residues. Deletions cut 1 base from V and 4 bases from J, with 11 bases between. Looked up from germline, CDR1 is SGHTA and CDR2 is FQGTGA. The CDR3 sequence: CASSLSASAYNEQFF. The CDR3 DNA sequence: TGTGCCAGCAGCTTAAGTGCTAGCGCTTACAATGAGCAGTTCTTC.

The genes are TRBV3-1 (or the pseudogene TRBV3-2) and TRBJ2-1; a possible D gene is TRBD2 (6 bases). The length of the CDR3 is 13 residues. The V gene lost 1 base and the J gene lost 9 bases, with 10 bases spanning the gap. CDR1 and CDR2 from the germline V gene are LGHDT and YNNKEL (reference sequence). The CDR3 is CASSQVGSGEQFF. CDR3 DNA sequence: TGTGCCAGCAGCCAAGTCGGGAGTGGTGAGCAGTTCTTC.